This T cell receptor beta chain was recorded in a study of cytomegalovirus exposure and HLA in healthy donors (dated by TCRdb to 2016 to 2017). Study-level background: An earlier analysis of several hundred of the donors reported about 280 Gb of sequence data and approximately 120 million unique TCR beta sequences obtained from about 200 million T cells. An early release that covered approximately 600 HLA-typed donors contained about 300 gigabases of sequencing data and some 87 million unique TCR sequences. Among the roughly 400 genotyped donors, around 79% belonged to the genetic ancestry cluster associated with self-reported Caucasian donors. The study was designed to test whether signatures of past pathogen exposure could be identified by cataloging public T cell receptors. The study used immunosequencing to profile the T cell repertoires of approximately 690 subjects and linked those repertoires to cytomegalovirus serostatus. Besides the first cohort of about 730 subjects, a separate validation cohort made up of 120 different subjects was used. High-throughput TCR immunosequencing, statistical association of individual TCRs with disease status, and machine learning were combined to predict cytomegalovirus infection status. A later analysis re-analyzed previously published TCR beta repertoires from several hundred donors and added high-resolution HLA genotyping to study TCR occurrence patterns. Rather than using new phenotypic data, the later analysis identified candidate immune exposures from TCR beta sequences and from how often those sequences occurred across donors. An earlier analysis of around 580 of the donors used high-throughput TCR beta sequencing to judge whether each TCR beta V gene segment behaved as functional or pseudogenic. Donor age, sex, ethnicity and CMV serostatus were collected together with the repertoire data. A later genetic analysis used genome-wide SNP genotypes for about three fifths of the roughly 700 donors, treating that subset as a discovery cohort. All discovery cohort repertoires had been generated using a single sequencing platform. HLA typing covered class I and class II loci at four-digit resolution. The number of donors typed differed by locus, with roughly 620-630 for A, B, C, DRB1 and DQB1, more than 500 for DQA1, some 570 for DPA1, and under 490 for DPB1. A few DR-DQ haplotypes were treated as single units for association and clustering because of strong linkage in the cohort. Among 398 genotyped donors of the cohort, an average of roughly 230,000 unique TCR beta nucleotide sequences was sequenced per donor, of which 15% to 20% were non-productive.

The cohort comprised some 680 healthy bone marrow donors. Cohort members were all nominally healthy when sampled, although unrecorded immune exposures were likely present. The donor was CMV seropositive and was included in the group of approximately 300 seropositive cohort members. Every donor gave a peripheral blood sample, and the peripheral blood mononuclear cells from that sample were used for TCR beta sequencing. Genomic DNA extraction from the blood cell samples was performed with the Qiagen DNeasy Blood Extraction Kit. CDR1 and CDR2, looked up from the germline V gene, are SGDLS and YYNGEE. Inclusive of the bounding cysteine and phenylalanine, the CDR3 is 16 residues long. Solely the CDR3 DNA is kept, with 48 bases framed from the first base. V was cut back by 4 bases and J by 4 bases, leaving a gap of 18 bases between them. With respect to this clone: It has no known antigen specificity. There are no base qualities to consult, and no much larger clone falls within one base.

Here is what the overall study found, with its caveats: Only TCR beta chains were sequenced in this cohort, and the absence of alpha or paired-chain data limited detectable features. In an earlier analysis of some 500 of the donors, most TCR beta V segments appeared in productive rearrangements about 87% or about 30% of the time, broadly matching IMGT annotations. For the cohort, immune exposure information was limited to CMV serostatus. In a later genetic analysis, fewer N-insertions in productive TCRs were reported among donors in an Asian-associated ancestry cluster than the roughly 670-donor mean. In a later analysis, HLA-associated TCR beta chains showed more clonal expansion and lower generation probabilities than non-associated chains that were equally common. A later analysis found that TCR association rates varied across HLA loci, with DRB1 alleles showing the most associated TCRs and HLA-C alleles the fewest. The earlier analysis of about 600 of the donors excluded some 15 rarely observed V segments, including chromosome 9 orphons, because counts were too low. The 87-base-pair reads could not distinguish some IMGT-functional V segments, including TRBV6-2 and TRBV6-3, so those segments were excluded. A later analysis reported that several top co-occurrence clusters appeared linked to parvovirus B19, influenza, CMV and Epstein-Barr virus. A cluster of highly shared sequence variants was judged likely to be a technical artifact of the sequencing pipeline. In a later analysis, 16,951 TCR beta sequences were associated with specific HLA alleles at a false discovery rate of 0.05. Across donors, most TCR sequences were observed very rarely, whereas some public TCRs were present in many individuals. In vitro tests confirmed that three of the cytomegalovirus-associated TCR beta chains recognize cytomegalovirus antigens. Most CMV-associated TCR beta chains appeared to be HLA-restricted in a later analysis, and the HLA associations seemed to be driven largely by CMV exposure. Because HLA typing was missing for some donors at each locus, association tests included only the typed subset. The authors suggested that the approach could potentially be generalized to other disease states and immunological phenotypes. The classifier was reported to diagnose cytomegalovirus status with high specificity and sensitivity in both the original cohort and the validation cohort. Roughly uniform sequencing depth across donors was assumed in presence/absence analyses, although this assumption may not hold. Strong co-occurrence of HLA alleles, especially DR and DQ, made assigning TCR associations to individual alleles difficult. Linkage disequilibrium might explain the correlated functional status among segregating V segments, but an unknown experimental factor could not be ruled out. The study listed 164 TCR beta chains as associated with cytomegalovirus. A further reported finding was that TCR beta sequences accurately predicted the HLA-A and HLA-B alleles for most subjects in the first cohort. In a later genetic analysis, a missense DCLRE1C variant was associated with V-gene and J-gene trimming of TCR beta chains, and the association was replicated in an independent cohort.

Libraries were built with the immunoSEQ multiplex PCR assay. For the multiplex PCR, a mixture combining 60 forward primers for TCR Vbeta segments and 13 reverse primers for TCR Jbeta segments was used. A multiplex PCR assay on genomic DNA amplified the CDR3 region of rearranged TCR beta genes. On the Illumina HiSeq System, the amplified TCR beta libraries were sequenced as 87-base-pair reads. In the authors' own workflow: A later analysis counted about 82 million unique TCR beta chains across the 550 to 800 repertoires, and some 11 million of these chains were shared by at least two donors. Raw reads were error-corrected and collapsed into unique sequences with a nearest-neighbor algorithm that merged closely related sequences to remove PCR and sequencing errors. V, D and J gene segments were assigned by aligning CDR3 sequences to IMGT reference sequences. For a sequence to be retained, at least a six-nucleotide match to both a V gene segment and a J gene segment was required. A rearrangement was called productive if the CDR3 had no stop codons and remained in frame with V and J, and every other rearrangement was called non-productive. CDR3 was defined according to IMGT convention as the region running from the second conserved V-encoded cysteine to the conserved J-encoded phenylalanine. Sequences without an unambiguous match to a single V gene segment were excluded from the earlier analysis of approximately 560 of the donors. In an earlier analysis of a few hundred of the donors, V segments were called functional above 56.7% productive rearrangements and were called segregating when the between-donor standard deviation exceeded 5%. A statistical classification framework was built for diagnosing cytomegalovirus status from the catalog of TCR beta chain sequences. A later analysis assigned V and J genes by comparing TCR nucleotide sequences with IMGT/GENE-DB human TR gene sequences. Using the TCRdist pipeline, a later analysis assigned CDR3 sequences along with most-parsimonious VDJ recombination scenarios. A later analysis defined each TCR beta chain by its CDR3 amino acid sequence plus V-gene family, and excluded reads lacking a unique V-gene family. In a later analysis, around 600 highly shared, low-generation-probability nucleotide sequences were removed to address suspected cross-contamination and a sequencing artifact. In a later analysis, a clonal expansion index for each public chain was calculated from normalized within-repertoire ranks of inferred template counts. In a later analysis, generation probabilities were computed with a VDJ recombination model fitted to out-of-frame rearrangements, and the resulting probabilities were checked against IGoR. Hypergeometric tests were used in a later analysis to score TCR-TCR, TCR-HLA and TCR-CMV co-occurrence, with a repertoire-size bias correction applied to the TCR pairs. False discovery rates were estimated in a later analysis by permuting HLA or CMV assignments 20 times. In a later analysis, co-occurring TCRs were grouped with DBSCAN, and TCRdist sequence similarity was added when clustering was performed within HLA-allele-positive subsets. Co-occurrence clustering excluded repertoires with fewer than 30,000 or more than 120,000 public chains, plus five with anomalous nucleotide sharing. This is the immuneACCESS table as TCRdb keeps it, with only in-frame sequences that have V and J called. A part of the clones is gone; compared with another copy, unresolved V genes explain less than half, and the rest is unexplained. Clonal size and the V and J genes are those of that table, whereas D and trimming came from the DNA. The sample table contains 100,000 or so clones; only one count was recorded for 74% of them. Together, the top ten hold less than 3.5% of the sample.

This sequence was found in a man aged 50-60 years in good health and CMV-seropositive. Material: PBMCs. The rearranged chain carries TRBV9 and TRBJ1-3; the best D guess is TRBD1, with 6 bases matching. The CDR3 region reads CASSFRDKRTGNTIYF. The sequence in DNA is TGTGCCAGCAGCTTCCGGGACAAGAGGACGGGAAACACCATATATTTT.